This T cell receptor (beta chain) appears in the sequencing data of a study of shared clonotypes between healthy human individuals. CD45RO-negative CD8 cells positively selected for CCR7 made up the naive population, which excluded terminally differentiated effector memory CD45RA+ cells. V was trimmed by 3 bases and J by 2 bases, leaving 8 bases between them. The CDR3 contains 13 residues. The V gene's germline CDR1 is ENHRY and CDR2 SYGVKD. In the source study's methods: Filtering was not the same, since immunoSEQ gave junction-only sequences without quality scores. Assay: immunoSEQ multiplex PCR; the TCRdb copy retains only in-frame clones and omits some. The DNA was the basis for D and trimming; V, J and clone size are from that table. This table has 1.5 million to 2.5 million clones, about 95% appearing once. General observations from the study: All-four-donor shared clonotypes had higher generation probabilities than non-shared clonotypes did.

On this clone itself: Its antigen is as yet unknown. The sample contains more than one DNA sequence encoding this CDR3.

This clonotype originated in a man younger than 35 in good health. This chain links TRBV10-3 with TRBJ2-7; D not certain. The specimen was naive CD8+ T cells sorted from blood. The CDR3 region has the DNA TGTGCCATCAGTGAAGGGCAGACCTACGAGCAGTACTTC. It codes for CAISEGQTYEQYF.